The next 7 T cell receptor beta chains were all read from a single sample in a study of T-cell reconstitution after alpha-beta-depleted transplantation in children. As it was prepared, the TCRbeta library received unique molecular identifiers. TCRdb reprocessed the PCR reads via MiXCR and lists one record per CDR3 protein. The table lists 200,000 to 250,000 distinct CDR3 sequences, 8.5% to 10% of them singletons, with approximately 6.6% in the top ten. Here the sequenced sample was PBMCs from the stem cell graft donor, taken from the stem cell graft. Receptor source: a human donor who donated a stem cell graft to a child with acute lymphoblastic leukemia.

The chain has TRBV27 and TRBJ1-1; possibly TRBD1 for D (5 bases). The CDR3 totals 16 residues. The germline CDR1 and CDR2 sequences are MNHEY and SMNVEV (reference sequence). The ends were cut back, 7 bases at V and 1 base at J, with 19 bases in the middle. The CDR3 DNA sequence: TGTGCCAGCACCTGCCAACCGGGACGGTCGAACACTGAAGCTTTCTTT. It translates to CASTCQPGRSNTEAFF.

A few counts support this clonotype. The chain links TRBV28 to TRBJ1-1; D is perhaps TRBD1 (6 bases). Germline CDR1 MDHEN, CDR2 SYDVKM. The CDR3 is 14 residues long. Trimming pared 6 bases from V and 4 bases from J, leaving 15 bases between. For the CDR3, the DNA is TGTGCCAGCAGCCCCATTGGGGGCCGCACTGAAGCTTTCTTT. Its translation: CASSPIGGRTEAFF.

In this sample, this clonotype turned up a few times. The CDR3 loop reads CATRSQTEVHKNIQYF. The DNA of the CDR3 is TGTGCCACCAGGTCCCAGACAGAAGTCCACAAAAACATTCAGTACTTC. The chain has TRBV15 and TRBJ2-4; tentatively, D is TRBD1 (5 bases). The CDR3 is 16 amino acids. The V gene's germline CDR1 is LNHNV and CDR2 YYDKDF (reference sequence). V lost 6 bases and J lost 3, with 18 bases in between. The complete variable domain, with remaining parts taken from reference TRBV15 and TRBJ2-4, reads DAMVIQNPRYQVTQFGKPVTLSCSQTLNHNVMYWYQQKSSQAPKLLFHYYDKDFNNEADTPDNFQSRRPNTSFCFLDIRSPGLGDTAMYLCATRSQTEVHKNIQYFGAGTRLSVL.

This clonotype was picked up many times. The rearrangement uses TRBV7-2 and TRBJ2-7; D perhaps matches TRBD2 (6 bases). This CDR3 is built from 14 residues. The germline V and J ends were trimmed by 5 bases and 4 bases, with 15 bases remaining between them. CDR1 is SGHTA and CDR2 is FQGNSA in the germline V gene. CDR3 nucleotide sequence: TGTGCCAGCAGCGCCGGGGGACCTAGTTACGAGCAGTACTTC. Translated, it gives CASSAGGPSYEQYF.

The CDR3 bases are TGTGCCAGCAGGGGACAGGGGCGAAATCAGCCCCAGCATTTT. Translation: CASRGQGRNQPQHF. The chain links TRBV25-1 to TRBJ1-5, with 10 nucleotides matching TRBD1. The length of the CDR3 is 14 residues. J gave up 4 bases and V 6 bases, and 3 bases lay outside the gene matches. Germline V lookup: CDR1 MGHDK, CDR2 SYGVNS.

The rearrangement uses TRBV28 and TRBJ2-5, with TRBD2 matching 11 bases. This CDR3 has 15 residues. Germline V gene lookup returns CDR1 MDHEN and CDR2 SYDVKM. V was clipped by 9 bases and J by 3 bases; unmatched bases: 9. In DNA, the CDR3 is TGTGCCAGGGGCTCCGAACTAGCGGGGGAAGAGACCCAGTACTTC. It translates to CARGSELAGEETQYF.

This chain uses TRBV27 with TRBJ2-2, with 7 nucleotides matching TRBD1. Germline V gene sequence: CDR1 MNHEY, CDR2 SMNVEV (reference sequence). With 5 bases clipped from V and 4 bases from J, the junction kept 4 bases outside the gene matches. The CDR3 runs 14 residues. Here the CDR3 reads CASSPGQVTGELFF. The CDR3 DNA is TGTGCCAGCAGTCCAGGACAGGTCACCGGGGAGCTGTTTTTT.